This TCR beta chain was recorded in a study of blood T cell repertoires in COVID-19. Study-wide background: COVID-19 samples collected from the United States, Italy and Spain covered acute and convalescent phases.

Authors' data handling: How many nucleated cells were present was estimated from reference gene primer amplification. Using immunoSEQ multiplex PCR, the repertoire was profiled, and TCRdb retains in-frame clones only, with some absent. V and J calls and clone size come straight from that table; D and trimming were deduced from the DNA. The sample holds fewer than 150,000 clones, 75% to 85% seen once. Deletions cut 3 bases from V and 4 bases from J, with 15 bases between. The CDR3 sequence is 15 residues long. Germline V gene sequence: CDR1 SNHLY, CDR2 FYNNEI. The origin of this receptor is a woman at least 80 years old with acute or convalescent COVID-19. The sequenced sample consisted of peripheral blood. The V call is TRBV2, the J call TRBJ1-1, with a weak D call TRBD1 (6 bases). The CDR3 coding sequence is TGTGCCAGCAGTGAGTCGAAAGGGGGGGGCACTGAAGCTTTCTTT. Encoded protein: CASSESKGGGTEAFF.